The 15 T cell receptor beta chains reported below all come from one sample, sequenced in a study of blood T cell repertoires in COVID-19 (dated by TCRdb to between 2020 and 2021). Libraries were constructed by the immunoSEQ multiplex PCR assay. Held by TCRdb, this immuneACCESS table contains in-frame sequences only and omits some clones. Under half of the omission traces to an unresolved V gene where checked; the cause of the rest is unknown. The table for this sample lists 150,000 to 200,000 clones; around four fifths of them were counted only once. Roughly 7.3% of the sample is in the top ten clones. Specimen: PBMCs or T cells enriched from blood (not recorded which). These receptors all stem from a woman between 45 and 60 years old who had recovered from COVID-19.

The chain has TRBV4-3 and TRBJ1-2, with D possibly matching TRBD1 (6 bases). The germline V gene has CDR1 LGHNA and CDR2 YSLEER. The CDR3 is 15 residues long. Trimming pared 5 bases from V and 6 bases from J, leaving 19 bases between. CDR3: CASSVNSGGRDGYTF. DNA of the CDR3: TGCGCCAGCAGCGTTAACAGCGGGGGCCGGGATGGCTACACCTTC.

The chain joins TRBV7-8 to TRBJ2-3; D ambiguous. CDR3 length: 16 residues. The V and J ends lost 3 bases and 3 bases respectively, with 16 bases between them. Germline V gene lookup returns CDR1 SGHVS and CDR2 FQNEAQ. The CDR3 here is CASSFQPVGVTDTQYF. CDR3 nucleotide sequence: TGTGCCAGCAGCTTCCAACCTGTCGGAGTGACAGATACGCAGTATTTT.

The chain recombines TRBV7-2 with TRBJ2-1; TRBD2 aligns across 9 bases. Trimming removed 5 bases from V and 6 bases from J; junction bases left unmatched: 11. Germline V CDR1 and CDR2: SGHTA, FQGNSA. CDR3 size: 16 residues. The CDR3 coding sequence is TGTGCCAGCAGCCCCGGTGGGACTAGCAGAGCCAATGAGCAGTTCTTC. The encoded protein is CASSPGGTSRANEQFF.

The V gene is TRBV11-3, the J gene TRBJ2-1, with 8 bases lining up with TRBD2. Germline V CDR1 and CDR2: SGHNT, YENEEA. CDR3 length: 15 residues. Germline trimming cut 5 bases from V and 4 bases from J; bases unmatched to any gene: 7. CDR3 DNA sequence: TGTGCCAGCAGCCCCCGGGTAGCGGGGTACAATGAGCAGTTCTTC. As protein: CASSPRVAGYNEQFF.

The chain employs TRBV19 and TRBJ1-2; no reliable D call. CDR3 length: 12 residues. Germline CDR1 reads LNHDA; CDR2 reads SQIVND (reference sequence). The ends were cut back, 8 bases at V and 6 bases at J, with 13 bases in the middle. The CDR3 is CASEGLTNGYTF. The CDR3 DNA reads as TGTGCCAGTGAAGGCCTCACTAATGGCTACACCTTC.

The chain has TRBV28 and TRBJ2-4, with a weak D call TRBD2 (7 bases). Germline CDR1 reads MDHEN; CDR2 reads SYDVKM. The CDR3 loop spans 14 amino acids. Trimming cost V 10 bases and J 7 bases, with 20 bases left between them. DNA for the CDR3: TGTGCCACCCAGCTAGGGGGGGATCTTAACATTCAGTACTTC. It specifies CATQLGGDLNIQYF. Using reference TRBV28 and TRBJ2-4 for the parts outside the CDR3, the full variable domain is DVKVTQSSRYLVKRTGEKVFLECVQDMDHENMFWYRQDPGLGLRLIYFSYDVKMKEKGDIPEGYSVSREKKERFSLILESASTNQTSMYLCATQLGGDLNIQYFGAGTRLSVL.

The CDR3 loop reads CASSATGTAFVKTQYF. The CDR3 DNA follows: TGTGCCAGCAGCGCCACCGGGACAGCCTTCGTTAAGACCCAGTACTTC. This chain connects TRBV7-2 to TRBJ2-5, with 7 bases identical to TRBD1. CDR3 size: 16 residues. CDR1 is SGHTA, CDR2 FQGNSA, per germline. The ends lost 5 bases at V and 6 bases at J; junction bases unmatched: 15.

Only one count was recorded for this clone. For the CDR3, the DNA is TGTGCTAGTGGTTACGGGACAGCGTCCTACGAGCAGTACTTC. Encoded protein: CASGYGTASYEQYF. The gene calls are TRBV12-5 and TRBJ2-7, with TRBD1 matching over 7 bases. Germline V gene data show CDR1 as LGHNT and CDR2 as FRNRAP. The CDR3 spans 14 residues. The ends lost 4 bases at V and 1 base at J; junction bases unmatched: 4.

V gene TRBV12-3 or TRBV12-4 combines with J gene TRBJ1-3; the D gene is possibly TRBD1 (5 bases). This CDR3 is 11 amino acids long. V lost 1 base to trimming and J lost 16 bases, with 11 bases between them. CDR3 nucleotides: TGTGCCAGCAGTTTAGTCGGGACTGTCTATTTT. This encodes CASSLVGTVYF.

This clone came up once. The rearrangement links TRBV29-1 to TRBJ1-1; 8 bases agree with TRBD1. CDR3 size: 12 residues. The ends lost 4 bases at V and 6 bases at J; junction bases unmatched: 4. Germline CDR1 SQVTM, CDR2 ANQGSEA. CDR3 in DNA: TGCAGCGTTGCTTCAGGGGGCCCTGAAGCTTTCTTT. It translates to CSVASGGPEAFF.

This sequence joins TRBV5-1 and TRBJ1-6; weak D call: TRBD1 (6 bases). V was clipped by 4 bases and J by 0 bases, with 11 bases between them. Germline lookup yields CDR1 SGHRS and CDR2 YFSETQ. The CDR3 totals 16 residues. The DNA of the CDR3 is TGCGCCAGCAGCCCGACAGGACCCTCCTATAATTCACCCCTCCACTTT. Translation gives CASSPTGPSYNSPLHF.

The chain joins TRBV21-1 to TRBJ2-1; TRBD2, the table's D call, was not compared with the DNA. TRBV21-1 is tagged as a pseudogene. The CDR3 length is 10 residues. CDR3 sequence reads: CASIRNEQFF. The CDR3 DNA is TGTGCCAGCATTCGGAATGAGCAGTTCTTC.

The chain carries TRBV4-1 and TRBJ2-7; possibly TRBD1 for D (5 bases). The V gene's germline CDR1 is MGHRA and CDR2 YSYEKL. V lost 1 base and J 0 bases, leaving 13 bases between the germline ends. The CDR3 sequence is 16 residues long. CDR3 coding DNA: TGCGCCAGCAGCCAAGTAAGGGCAGGGTTCTCCTACGAGCAGTACTTC. This codes for CASSQVRAGFSYEQYF.

The chain carries TRBV19 and TRBJ1-4, with 7 bases identical to TRBD1. Looked up from germline, CDR1 is LNHDA and CDR2 is SQIVND (reference sequence). The junction had 5 bases not matched to a gene; V was cut back by 5 bases and J by 5 bases. The CDR3 totals 14 residues. The CDR3 sequence: CASSARQGNEKLFF. The CDR3 nucleotides read TGTGCCAGTAGTGCAAGACAGGGCAATGAAAAACTGTTTTTT.

The gene calls are TRBV11-3 and TRBJ2-3; TRBD1 aligns across 9 bases. The CDR3 is 16 amino acids. Germline assignment: CDR1 SGHNT and CDR2 YENEEA. V was clipped by 5 bases and J by 5 bases; unmatched bases: 11. DNA for the CDR3: TGTGCCAGCAGCCCCCTCCCGGGACAGGGTATAGATACGCAGTATTTT. This sequence encodes CASSPLPGQGIDTQYF.